A selection of T cell receptor beta chains follows, all from one sample in a study of cytomegalovirus exposure and HLA in healthy donors. The protocol was immunoSEQ multiplex PCR, while the TCRdb copy is restricted to in-frame clones and leaves out a portion. The sample lists about 150,000 clones; nearly 80% were seen once. Sample: PBMCs. The receptors shown here come from a man between 25 and 39 years old in good health and CMV-seropositive. CDR3s include the opening cysteine and the closing phenylalanine or tryptophan. Each record gives: D gene, V gene, J gene, clone size, CDR3 protein, CDR3 DNA. A D gene is named only where the DNA matches it firmly. Not all rows give a size; the values are once, few, many and, for expanded clones, a class.

>TRBD1|TRBV28|TRBJ2-1|.
CATDRTGEMVNEQFF
TGTGCCACCGACAGGACAGGGGAGATGGTCAATGAGCAGTTCTTC
>.|TRBV5-1|TRBJ1-3|.
CASIKRGVGNTIYF
TGCGCCAGCATAAAACGGGGGGTTGGAAACACCATATATTTT
>.|TRBV27|TRBJ2-1|.
CASSGGSRVAISYNEQFF
TGTGCCAGCAGTGGAGGATCCCGAGTAGCCATTTCCTACAATGAGCAGTTCTTC
>.|TRBV19|TRBJ2-2|.
CASSERRLNTGELFF
TGTGCCAGTAGTGAGCGGCGCCTGAACACCGGGGAGCTGTTTTTT
>TRBD2|TRBV9|TRBJ2-5|once
CASTGTGGPTETQYF
TGTGCCAGCACCGGTACGGGAGGGCCCACAGAGACCCAGTACTTC
>.|TRBV28|TRBJ1-1|.
CASSLQDMNTEAFF
TGTGCCAGCAGTTTACAGGATATGAACACTGAAGCTTTCTTT
>.|TRBV15|TRBJ2-3|.
CATSSLDTSTDTQYF
TGTGCCACCAGCAGTCTGGACACAAGCACAGATACGCAGTATTTT
>.|TRBV10-3|TRBJ2-3|.
CAIRGFIGTDTQYF
TGTGCCATCAGGGGCTTTATCGGCACAGATACGCAGTATTTT
>TRBD2|TRBV27|TRBJ2-1|.
CATGTSGLHEQFF
TGTGCCACCGGGACTAGCGGGTTGCATGAGCAGTTCTTC
>TRBD1|TRBV25-1|TRBJ1-6|.
CASSKGQGGFSPLHF
TGTGCCAGCAGCAAAGGACAGGGAGGTTTTTCACCCCTCCACTTT
>TRBD2|TRBV9|TRBJ2-7|.
CASSVAPSGRAGEQYF
TGTGCCAGCAGCGTAGCCCCTAGCGGGAGGGCCGGCGAGCAGTACTTC
>TRBD2|TRBV15|TRBJ2-3|.
CATSRALAVQYF
TGTGCCACCAGCAGAGCGCTAGCGGTGCAGTATTTT
>.|TRBV18|TRBJ2-5|.
CASSPDGIKWTQYF
TGTGCCAGCTCACCGGACGGGATAAAATGGACCCAGTACTTC
>TRBD2|TRBV28|TRBJ2-3|once
CASPPSGSHYTDTQYF
TGTGCTTCCCCCCCTAGCGGGAGCCATTACACAGATACGCAGTATTTT
>TRBD2|TRBV5-5|TRBJ2-7|.
CASSLFSGAYEQYF
TGTGCCAGCAGCTTGTTTAGCGGGGCCTACGAGCAGTACTTC
>.|TRBV28|TRBJ1-4|once
CASSYRRNEKLFF
TGTGCCAGCAGTTATAGGAGAAATGAAAAACTGTTTTTT
>.|TRBV2|TRBJ1-4|.
CASSVDRTNEKLFF
TGTGCCAGCAGTGTGGACAGAACTAATGAAAAACTGTTTTTT
>TRBD2|TRBV2|TRBJ2-7|.
CASTSGTGYEQYF
TGTGCGTCGACTAGCGGGACTGGCTACGAGCAGTACTTC
>.|TRBV15|TRBJ1-4|.
CATSVAGWDEKLFF
TGTGCCACCAGTGTGGCAGGGTGGGATGAAAAACTGTTTTTT
>TRBD2|TRBV7-9|TRBJ2-1|.
CASSPGTSSHNEQFF
TGTGCCAGCAGCCCCGGGACTAGCAGCCACAATGAGCAGTTCTTC
>TRBD2|TRBV6-1|TRBJ2-2|.
CASSVWDYPTSSSGGELFF
TGTGCCAGCAGTGTATGGGACTACCCAACGTCTTCTTCTGGGGGGGAGCTGTTTTTT
>TRBD1|TRBV7-2|TRBJ2-7|once
CASSPRDRGQDEQYF
TGTGCCAGCAGCCCCAGGGACAGGGGGCAGGACGAGCAGTACTTC
>.|TRBV19|TRBJ1-5|once
CASSLGQRNQPQHF
TGTGCCAGTAGTCTTGGGCAGCGCAATCAGCCCCAGCATTTT
>.|TRBV7-9|TRBJ1-2|.
CASSFARDDGYTF
TGTGCCAGCAGCTTTGCCAGGGATGATGGCTACACCTTC
>.|TRBV6-1|TRBJ1-4|.
CASSRRNEKLFF
TGTGCCAGCAGTCGCCGGAATGAAAAACTGTTTTTT
>.|TRBV10-3|TRBJ1-1|.
CAISAGGTEAFF
TGTGCCATCAGTGCGGGTGGCACTGAAGCTTTCTTT
>TRBD2|TRBV2|TRBJ2-7|.
CASRLTSGSSYEQYF
TGTGCCAGCAGACTGACTAGCGGGAGCTCCTACGAGCAGTACTTC
>.|TRBV11-1|TRBJ2-5|.
CASSLVVAQETQYF
TGTGCCAGCAGCTTAGTTGTAGCCCAAGAGACCCAGTACTTC
>.|TRBV28|TRBJ2-5|.
CASSLGTTREQYF
TGTGCCAGCAGCTTAGGGACCACTCGGGAGCAGTACTTC
>TRBD1|TRBV5-1|TRBJ2-1|.
CASSFASSGTVVNNEQFF
TGCGCCAGCAGCTTTGCCTCATCCGGGACAGTGGTTAACAATGAGCAGTTCTTC
>TRBD1|TRBV5-4|TRBJ2-7|.
CASSLGDRGYREQYF
TGTGCCAGCAGCTTGGGGGACAGGGGTTATCGCGAGCAGTACTTC
>.|TRBV19|TRBJ2-1|.
CASSPRGYNEQFF
TGTGCCAGTAGTCCCAGGGGCTACAATGAGCAGTTCTTC
>TRBD2|TRBV4-2|TRBJ2-6|few
CASSQNSEGVAGGIGSGANVLTF
TGTGCCAGCAGCCAAAACTCCGAGGGGGTAGCGGGAGGGATCGGCTCTGGGGCCAACGTCCTGACTTTC
>TRBD1|TRBV6-5|TRBJ2-7|.
CASSSGGLSYEQYF
TGTGCCAGCAGTTCAGGGGGCCTCTCCTACGAGCAGTACTTC
>TRBD1|TRBV9|TRBJ2-7|.
CASSVGTGVIWEQYF
TGTGCCAGCAGCGTAGGGACAGGGGTGATTTGGGAGCAGTACTTC
>.|TRBV6-1|TRBJ2-7|.
CASSGGQLRYEQYF
TGTGCCAGCAGTGGAGGACAGTTACGCTACGAGCAGTACTTC
>.|TRBV6-1|TRBJ2-7|.
CASSEGPGETYEQYF
TGTGCCAGCAGTGAAGGACCCGGGGAAACCTACGAGCAGTACTTC
>.|TRBV28|TRBJ1-5|once
CASRQTTGTISNQPQHF
TGTGCCAGCAGACAAACGACAGGAACAATTAGCAATCAGCCCCAGCATTTT
>.|TRBV7-6|TRBJ1-4|.
CASSLRPGKDNEKLFF
TGTGCCAGCAGCTTGCGACCAGGGAAAGATAATGAAAAACTGTTTTTT
>.|TRBV9|TRBJ2-7|.
CASSVAAGNYEQYF
TGTGCCAGCAGCGTAGCGGCGGGGAACTACGAGCAGTACTTC
>TRBD1|TRBV27|TRBJ1-4|.
CASSSKAGGGWTNEKLFF
TGTGCCAGCAGTTCAAAAGCAGGGGGCGGGTGGACTAATGAAAAACTGTTTTTT
>TRBD2|TRBV27|TRBJ2-2|.
CGSGGAAGELFF
TGCGGGTCCGGGGGGGCGGCCGGGGAGCTGTTTTTT
>TRBD2|TRBV30|TRBJ2-5|.
CAWRDTVRTSGTYGQYF
TGTGCCTGGAGGGACACGGTACGGACTAGCGGCACCTACGGGCAGTACTTC
>TRBD2|TRBV7-2|TRBJ2-3|.
CASSLVSSGRVQYF
TGTGCCAGCAGCTTAGTGTCTAGCGGGAGAGTGCAGTATTTT
>.|TRBV7-3|TRBJ2-3|few
CASSFRGASTDTQYF
TGTGCCAGCAGCTTCCGGGGAGCTAGCACAGATACGCAGTATTTT
>.|TRBV5-6|TRBJ1-5|.
CASSLGQFYQPQHF
TGTGCCAGCAGCCTAGGACAGTTTTATCAGCCCCAGCATTTT
>.|TRBV7-7|TRBJ2-5|once
CASSLDWSETQYF
TGTGCTAGCAGCCTCGACTGGAGTGAGACCCAGTACTTC
>TRBD2|TRBV19|TRBJ2-3|.
CASSISRGRARDTQYF
TGTGCCAGTAGTATATCTCGAGGGAGGGCCAGAGATACGCAGTATTTT
>TRBD1|TRBV4-2|TRBJ1-4|.
CASSWTGAGEKLFF
TGTGCCAGCAGCTGGACAGGGGCAGGAGAAAAACTGTTTTTT
>TRBD1|TRBV18|TRBJ1-5|.
CASSQQGLDQPQHF
TGTGCCAGCTCACAACAGGGGTTAGATCAGCCCCAGCATTTT
>TRBD2|TRBV7-2|TRBJ2-2|.
CASSWDPGTSGSRELFF
TGTGCCAGCAGCTGGGACCCCGGGACTAGCGGGAGCCGGGAGCTGTTTTTT
>.|TRBV7-2|TRBJ2-7|.
CASSFGVSYEQYF
TGTGCCAGCAGCTTCGGGGTGTCCTACGAGCAGTACTTC
>.|TRBV9|TRBJ1-1|few
CASSSGLENTEAFF
TGTGCCAGCAGCTCAGGGTTGGAGAACACTGAAGCTTTCTTT
>TRBD1|TRBV27|TRBJ2-4|.
CASTPRDSRKNIQYF
TGTGCCAGTACCCCACGGGACAGTCGTAAAAACATTCAGTACTTC
>TRBD2|TRBV28|TRBJ2-7|.
CASSPGTSGSHEQYF
TGTGCCAGCAGTCCCGGGACTAGCGGGAGCCACGAGCAGTACTTC